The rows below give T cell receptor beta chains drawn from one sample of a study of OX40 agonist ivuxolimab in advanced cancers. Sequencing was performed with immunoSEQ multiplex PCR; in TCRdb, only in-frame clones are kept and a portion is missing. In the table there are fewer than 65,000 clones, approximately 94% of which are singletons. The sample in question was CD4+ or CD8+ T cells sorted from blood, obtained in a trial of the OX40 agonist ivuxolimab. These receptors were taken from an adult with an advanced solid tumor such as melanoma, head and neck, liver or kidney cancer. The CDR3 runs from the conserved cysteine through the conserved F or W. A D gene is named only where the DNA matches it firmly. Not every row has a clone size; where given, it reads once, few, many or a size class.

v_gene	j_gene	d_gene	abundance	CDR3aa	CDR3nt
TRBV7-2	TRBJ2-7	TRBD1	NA	CASSSAGQGGSYEQYF	TGTGCCAGCAGCTCTGCCGGACAGGGGGGCTCCTACGAGCAGTACTTC
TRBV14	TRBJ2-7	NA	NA	CASSQEGGVHEQYF	TGTGCCAGCAGCCAAGAGGGGGGAGTACACGAGCAGTACTTC
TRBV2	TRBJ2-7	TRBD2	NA	CASSVSGAPSYEQYF	TGTGCCAGCAGTGTAAGCGGGGCACCCTCCTACGAGCAGTACTTC
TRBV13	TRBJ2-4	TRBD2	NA	CASSPLGTSGKNIQYF	TGTGCCAGCAGCCCGCTAGGGACTAGCGGAAAAAACATTCAGTACTTC
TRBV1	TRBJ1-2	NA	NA	CTSRKRKVGYGYTF	TGCACCAGCAGGAAGAGGAAGGTGGGCTATGGCTACACCTTC
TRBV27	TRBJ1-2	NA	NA	CASSFSGTDYGYTF	TGTGCCAGCAGTTTTTCCGGGACGGACTATGGCTACACCTTC
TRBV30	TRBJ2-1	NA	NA	CAWSLGDRSNEQFF	TGTGCCTGGAGTTTGGGGGACCGGAGTAATGAGCAGTTCTTC
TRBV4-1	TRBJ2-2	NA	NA	CASSQRAGNTGELFF	TGCGCCAGCAGCCAAAGAGCGGGGAACACCGGGGAGCTGTTTTTT
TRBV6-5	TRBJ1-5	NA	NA	CASSYSGGGNQPQHF	TGTGCCAGCAGTTACTCGGGGGGCGGCAATCAGCCCCAGCATTTT
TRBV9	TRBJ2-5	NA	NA	CASSVEARPQETQYF	TGTGCCAGCAGCGTAGAAGCCCGACCTCAAGAGACCCAGTACTTC
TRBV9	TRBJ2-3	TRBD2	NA	CASSVVGGTSSSSTDTQYF	TGTGCCAGCAGCGTAGTCGGGGGGACTAGCAGCTCTAGCACAGATACGCAGTATTTT
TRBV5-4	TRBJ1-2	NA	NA	CASSHHPAIQGYTF	TGTGCCAGCAGCCACCATCCAGCAATTCAAGGCTACACCTTC
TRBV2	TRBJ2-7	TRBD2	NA	CASRIQTSGPYEQYF	TGTGCCAGCAGGATACAGACTAGCGGACCCTACGAGCAGTACTTC
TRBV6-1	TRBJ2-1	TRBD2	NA	CASSEPLAGGNNEQFF	TGTGCCAGCAGTGAACCACTAGCGGGAGGGAACAATGAGCAGTTCTTC
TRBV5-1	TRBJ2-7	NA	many	CASSLGTEGEQYF	TGCGCCAGCAGCTTGGGGACAGAGGGCGAGCAGTACTTC
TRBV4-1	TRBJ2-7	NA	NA	CASSPKTGSYEQYF	TGCGCCAGCAGCCCCAAGACAGGTTCCTACGAGCAGTACTTC
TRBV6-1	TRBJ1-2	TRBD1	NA	CASSATGPNYGYTF	TGTGCCAGCAGTGCGACAGGGCCTAACTATGGCTACACCTTC
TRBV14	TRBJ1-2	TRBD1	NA	CASSQVPPQGADGYTF	TGTGCCAGCAGCCAAGTCCCTCCTCAGGGGGCGGATGGCTACACCTTC
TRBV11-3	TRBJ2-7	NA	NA	CASSLNSYEQYF	TGTGCCAGCAGCTTAAATTCCTACGAGCAGTACTTC
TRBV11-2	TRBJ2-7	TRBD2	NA	CASSWSSGSDEQYF	TGTGCCAGCAGCTGGTCTAGCGGGAGTGACGAGCAGTACTTC
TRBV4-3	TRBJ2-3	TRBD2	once	CASKPQRLAAQGTQYF	TGCGCCAGCAAGCCCCAACGACTAGCGGCTCAGGGAACGCAGTATTTT
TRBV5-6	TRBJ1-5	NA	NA	CASSLVAAINQPQHF	TGTGCCAGCAGCTTGGTTGCAGCTATCAATCAGCCCCAGCATTTT
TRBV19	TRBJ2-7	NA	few	CASSPAALSEQYF	TGTGCCAGTAGTCCGGCCGCACTTAGCGAGCAGTACTTC
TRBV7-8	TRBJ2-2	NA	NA	CASSLAGRPFTNTGELFF	TGTGCCAGCAGCTTAGCGGGACGCCCCTTCACGAACACCGGGGAGCTGTTTTTT
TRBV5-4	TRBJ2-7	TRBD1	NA	CASSLDSGGYEQYF	TGTGCCAGCAGTTTAGATTCAGGGGGCTACGAGCAGTACTTC
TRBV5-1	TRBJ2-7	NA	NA	CASSLAGTFSYEQYF	TGCGCCAGCAGCTTGGCCGGGACTTTCTCCTACGAGCAGTACTTC
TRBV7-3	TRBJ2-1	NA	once	CASSLAGSSYNEQFF	TGTGCCAGCAGCTTAGCCGGGAGCTCCTACAATGAGCAGTTCTTC
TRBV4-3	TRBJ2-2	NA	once	CASSQGPPGRYTGELFF	TGCGCCAGCAGCCAAGGGCCTCCGGGACGATACACCGGGGAGCTGTTTTTT
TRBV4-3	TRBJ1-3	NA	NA	CASSNALGPDFSGNTIYF	TGCGCCAGCAGCAACGCCTTAGGGCCGGACTTCTCTGGAAACACCATATATTTT
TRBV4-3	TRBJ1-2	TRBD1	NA	CASSPREGAHYGYTF	TGCGCCAGCAGCCCCCGGGAGGGGGCGCATTATGGCTACACCTTC
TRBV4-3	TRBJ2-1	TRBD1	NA	CASSYRDRGYNEQFF	TGCGCCAGCAGCTACCGGGACAGGGGATACAATGAGCAGTTCTTC
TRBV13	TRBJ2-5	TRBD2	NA	CATGLAGEETQYF	TGTGCCACAGGACTAGCGGGAGAAGAGACCCAGTACTTC
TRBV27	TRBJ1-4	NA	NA	CASNHGRVWEKLFF	TGTGCCAGCAACCACGGGAGGGTATGGGAAAAACTGTTTTTT
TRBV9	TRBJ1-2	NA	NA	CASSDGGFYGYTF	TGTGCCAGCAGCGATGGAGGGTTCTATGGCTACACCTTC
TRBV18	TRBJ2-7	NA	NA	CASSPGAGSYEQYF	TGTGCCAGCTCACCGGGGGCGGGTTCCTACGAGCAGTACTTC
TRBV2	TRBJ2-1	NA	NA	CASIGNEQFF	TGTGCCAGCATCGGCAATGAGCAGTTCTTC
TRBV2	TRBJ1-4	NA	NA	CASSWSDANEKLFF	TGTGCCAGCAGCTGGTCAGACGCTAATGAAAAACTGTTTTTT
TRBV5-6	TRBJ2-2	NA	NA	CATPDPNTGELFF	TGTGCCACACCGGACCCGAACACCGGGGAGCTGTTTTTT
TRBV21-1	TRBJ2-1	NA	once	CASSNSPRRVSGRAGNEQFF	TGTGCCAGCAGCAACTCGCCTCGAAGGGTTAGCGGGAGGGCAGGGAATGAGCAGTTCTTC
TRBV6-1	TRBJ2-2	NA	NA	CASGLVRELFF	TGTGCCAGCGGTCTAGTCCGGGAGCTGTTTTTT
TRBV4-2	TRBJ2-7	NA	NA	CASSHNRDSAYEQYF	TGTGCCAGCAGCCATAACCGGGACTCAGCCTACGAGCAGTACTTC
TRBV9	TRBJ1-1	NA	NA	CASSVARENTEAFF	TGTGCCAGCAGCGTAGCTAGGGAGAACACTGAAGCTTTCTTT
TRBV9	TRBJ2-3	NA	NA	CASSSSGTSTDTQYF	TGTGCCAGCAGTTCCTCGGGGACTAGCACAGATACGCAGTATTTT
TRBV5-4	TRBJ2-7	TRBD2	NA	CASSPFSGDAYEQYF	TGTGCCAGCAGCCCTTTTAGCGGGGACGCCTACGAGCAGTACTTC
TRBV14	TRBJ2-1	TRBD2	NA	CASSQDHLAGVNNEQFF	TGTGCCAGCAGCCAAGATCATCTAGCGGGAGTTAACAATGAGCAGTTCTTC
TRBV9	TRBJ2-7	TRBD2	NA	CASSVGLAGGEQYF	TGTGCCAGCAGCGTAGGACTAGCGGGAGGCGAGCAGTACTTC
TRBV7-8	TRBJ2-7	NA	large	CASSLDQVEQYF	TGTGCCAGCAGCTTAGATCAGGTCGAGCAGTACTTC
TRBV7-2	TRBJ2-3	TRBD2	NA	CASSLALGLAGAADTQYF	TGTGCCAGCAGCTTAGCTCTGGGACTAGCGGGAGCAGCAGATACGCAGTATTTT
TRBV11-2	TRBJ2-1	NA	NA	CASTLWEGQNNEQFF	TGTGCCAGCACCTTATGGGAGGGACAGAACAATGAGCAGTTCTTC
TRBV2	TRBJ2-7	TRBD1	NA	CASSVWGPRDRAHEQYF	TGTGCCAGCAGTGTTTGGGGGCCCCGGGACAGGGCACACGAGCAGTACTTC
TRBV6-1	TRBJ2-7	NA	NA	CASSERQTYEQYF	TGTGCCAGCAGTGAGCGACAGACCTACGAGCAGTACTTC
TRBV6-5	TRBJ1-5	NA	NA	CASSYYQGYQPQHF	TGTGCCAGCAGTTACTACCAGGGATATCAGCCCCAGCATTTT
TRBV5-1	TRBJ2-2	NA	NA	CASSLSGELFF	TGCGCCAGCAGCTTGTCCGGGGAGCTGTTTTTT
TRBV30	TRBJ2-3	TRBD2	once	CAWSDPVGLAGTDTQYF	TGTGCCTGGAGTGACCCCGTCGGGCTAGCGGGAACAGATACGCAGTATTTT